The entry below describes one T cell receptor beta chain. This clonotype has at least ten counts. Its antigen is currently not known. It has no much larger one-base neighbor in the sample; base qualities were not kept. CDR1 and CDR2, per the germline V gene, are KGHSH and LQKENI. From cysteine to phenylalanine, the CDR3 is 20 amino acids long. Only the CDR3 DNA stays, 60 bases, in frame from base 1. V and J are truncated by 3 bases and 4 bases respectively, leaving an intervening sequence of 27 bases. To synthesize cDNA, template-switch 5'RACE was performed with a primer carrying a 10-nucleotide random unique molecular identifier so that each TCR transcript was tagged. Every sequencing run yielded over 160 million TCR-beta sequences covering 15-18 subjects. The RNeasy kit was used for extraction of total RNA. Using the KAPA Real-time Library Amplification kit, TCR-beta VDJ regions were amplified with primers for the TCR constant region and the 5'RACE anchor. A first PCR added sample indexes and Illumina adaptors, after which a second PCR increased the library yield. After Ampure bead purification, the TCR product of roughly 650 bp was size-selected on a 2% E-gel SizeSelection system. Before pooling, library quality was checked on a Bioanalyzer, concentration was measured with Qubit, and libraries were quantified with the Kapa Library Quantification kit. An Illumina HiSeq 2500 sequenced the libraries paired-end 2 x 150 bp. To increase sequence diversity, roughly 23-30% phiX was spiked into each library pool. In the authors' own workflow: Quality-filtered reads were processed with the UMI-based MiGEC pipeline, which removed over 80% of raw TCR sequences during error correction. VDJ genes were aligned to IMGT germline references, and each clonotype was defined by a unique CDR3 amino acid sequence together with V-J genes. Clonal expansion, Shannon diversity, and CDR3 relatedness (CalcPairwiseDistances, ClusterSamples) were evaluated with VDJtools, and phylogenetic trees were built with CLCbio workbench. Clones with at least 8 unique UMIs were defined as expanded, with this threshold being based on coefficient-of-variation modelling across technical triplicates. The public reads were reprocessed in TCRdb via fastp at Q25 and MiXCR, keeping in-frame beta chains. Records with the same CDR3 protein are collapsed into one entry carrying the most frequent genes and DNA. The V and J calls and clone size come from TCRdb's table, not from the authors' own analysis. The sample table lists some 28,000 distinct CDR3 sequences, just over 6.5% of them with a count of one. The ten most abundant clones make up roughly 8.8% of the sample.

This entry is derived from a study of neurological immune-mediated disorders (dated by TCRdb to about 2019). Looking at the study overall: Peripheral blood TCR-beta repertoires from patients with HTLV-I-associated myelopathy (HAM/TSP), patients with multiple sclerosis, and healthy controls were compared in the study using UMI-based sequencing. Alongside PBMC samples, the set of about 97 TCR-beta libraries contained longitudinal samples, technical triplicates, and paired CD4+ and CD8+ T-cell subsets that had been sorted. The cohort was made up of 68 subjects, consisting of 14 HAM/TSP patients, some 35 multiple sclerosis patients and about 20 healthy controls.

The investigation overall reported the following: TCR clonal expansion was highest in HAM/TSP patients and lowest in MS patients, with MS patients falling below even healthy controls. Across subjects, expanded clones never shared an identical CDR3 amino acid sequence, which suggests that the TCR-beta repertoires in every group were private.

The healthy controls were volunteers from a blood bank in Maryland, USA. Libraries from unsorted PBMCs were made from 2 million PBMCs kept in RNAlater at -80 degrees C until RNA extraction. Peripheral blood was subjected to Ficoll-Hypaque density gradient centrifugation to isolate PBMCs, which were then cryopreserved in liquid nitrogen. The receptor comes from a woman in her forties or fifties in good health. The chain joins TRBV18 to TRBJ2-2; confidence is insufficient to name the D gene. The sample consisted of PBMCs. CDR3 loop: CASSPRSDEGWRQFTGELFF. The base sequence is TGTGCCAGCTCACCGAGGAGTGATGAAGGTTGGAGACAATTCACCGGGGAGCTGTTTTTT.